One and the same sample provided the 16 T cell receptor beta chains below, sequenced in a study of T-cell reconstitution after alpha-beta-depleted transplantation in children. Unique molecular identifiers were incorporated when the TCRbeta library was constructed. TCRdb recomputed calls from the PCR reads with MiXCR, one row per CDR3 protein. This table holds about 640,000 distinct CDR3 sequences, approximately 17% found once. Sequencing was performed on PBMCs from the stem cell graft donor, taken from the stem cell graft. Receptors originate from a human donor who donated a stem cell graft to a child with acute myeloid leukemia.

This clonotype was seen repeatedly, ten times or more. The chain is built from TRBV20-1 and TRBJ2-1; D is possibly TRBD1 (6 bases). Germline CDR1 and CDR2: DFQATT and SNEGSKA (reference sequence). The CDR3 length is 12 residues. V was trimmed by 3 bases and J by 7 bases, leaving 10 bases between them. CDR3 protein: CSARRTENEQFF. In DNA, the CDR3 is TGCAGTGCTAGGAGGACAGAAAATGAGCAGTTCTTC.

The rearrangement uses TRBV7-2 and TRBJ2-1; D gene uncertain. The CDR3 spans 15 residues. The V gene's germline CDR1 is SGHTA and CDR2 FQGNSA. Deletions cut 1 base from V and 0 bases from J, with 7 bases between. CDR3 sequence reads: CASSLGAISYNEQFF. CDR3 DNA sequence: TGTGCCAGCAGCTTAGGGGCGATCTCCTACAATGAGCAGTTCTTC.

This clonotype was counted ten times or more. Here the CDR3 DNA reads TGTGCCACCAGCAGAGACCGACTCAGCGACTATGGCTACACCTTC. The encoded protein is CATSRDRLSDYGYTF. J is TRBJ1-2 and V is TRBV15, with unresolved D. Germline V lookup: CDR1 LNHNV, CDR2 YYDKDF (reference sequence). With 0 bases removed from V and 3 bases from J, the gap between germline ends came to 11 bases. The CDR3 spans 15 residues. Filled out from reference TRBV15 and TRBJ1-2, the complete variable domain reads DAMVIQNPRYQVTQFGKPVTLSCSQTLNHNVMYWYQQKSSQAPKLLFHYYDKDFNNEADTPDNFQSRRPNTSFCFLDIRSPGLGDTAMYLCATSRDRLSDYGYTFGSGTRLTVV.

This clonotype was picked up many times. V and J are TRBV15 and TRBJ2-7; 7 nucleotides match TRBD1. Germline trimming cut 7 bases from V and 0 bases from J; bases unmatched to any gene: 6. Germline V gene lookup returns CDR1 LNHNV and CDR2 YYDKDF (reference sequence). The CDR3 sequence is 14 residues long. CDR3 sequence (DNA): TGTGCCACCACCAAGGGGGCACACTCCTACGAGCAGTACTTC. It is translated as CATTKGAHSYEQYF.

The chain joins TRBV9 to TRBJ2-1; 10 nucleotides align to TRBD2. There are 15 residues in the CDR3. After removal of 4 bases from V and 12 bases from J, the junction contained 13 bases not matched to a gene. Germline V gene data show CDR1 as SGDLS and CDR2 as YYNGEE. The CDR3 DNA reads as TGTGCCAGCAGCCCGACTACAGCGGGGGGGACAGTGCAGTTCTTC. This gives the protein CASSPTTAGGTVQFF. The entire variable domain, with the rest obtained from reference TRBV9 and TRBJ2-1, is as follows: DSGVTQTPKHLITATGQRVTLRCSPRSGDLSVYWYQQSLDQGLQFLIQYYNGEERAKGNILERFSAQQFPDLHSELNLSSLELGDSALYFCASSPTTAGGTVQFFGPGTRLTVL.

This clonotype occurred many times. This chain connects TRBV7-2 to TRBJ2-3; 7 bases agree with TRBD2. The CDR3 extends over 15 amino acids. The J segment lost 0 bases and the V segment lost 5 bases, leaving 5 bases of the junction unmatched. Germline assignment: CDR1 SGHTA and CDR2 FQGNSA. CDR3: CASSRTGGSTDTQYF. The CDR3 DNA reads TGTGCCAGCAGCCGGACCGGGGGGAGCACAGATACGCAGTATTTT.

This clonotype was observed a few times. V and J are TRBV5-1 and TRBJ1-1; no clear D gene. The V gene's germline CDR1 is SGHRS and CDR2 YFSETQ. Trimming cost V 0 bases and J 6 bases, with 9 bases left between them. This CDR3 has 13 amino acids. CDR3 nucleotide sequence: TGCGCCAGCAGCTTGGCCCCCCAATCTGAAGCTTTCTTT. It codes for CASSLAPQSEAFF.

This clonotype was seen at least ten times. This chain uses TRBV6-4 with TRBJ2-2; 9 nucleotides align to TRBD1. V was clipped by 5 bases and J by 1 base; unmatched bases: 2. Germline V lookup: CDR1 MRHNA, CDR2 SNTAGT. The CDR3 sequence is 15 residues long. The CDR3 spells CASSRDRVNTGELFF. DNA for the CDR3: TGTGCCAGCAGTCGGGACAGGGTGAACACCGGGGAGCTGTTTTTT.

The V and J genes are TRBV5-1 and TRBJ2-3; TRBD2 agrees at 7 bases. CDR1 and CDR2 (germline): SGHRS, YFSETQ. The length of the CDR3 is 16 residues. The V segment lost 4 bases and the J segment 0 bases; nucleotides outside the gene matches: 8. The CDR3 region is CASSEPSGASTDTQYF. In DNA form, the CDR3 reads TGCGCCAGCAGCGAGCCTAGCGGAGCTAGCACAGATACGCAGTATTTT.

This clonotype was detected many times. The rearrangement links TRBV20-1 to TRBJ2-3; TRBD2 aligns across 7 bases. CDR3 size: 13 residues. Trimming cost V 5 bases and J 2 bases; bases outside gene matches: 4. From germline, CDR1 is DFQATT and CDR2 SNEGSKA (reference sequence). The CDR3 sequence is CSAGGGYTDTQYF. The CDR3 DNA is TGCAGTGCTGGGGGGGGATACACAGATACGCAGTATTTT.

This clonotype was seen ten or more times. This rearrangement joins TRBV6-5 to TRBJ1-1; the D is unclear. V was clipped by 4 bases and J by 4 bases, with 10 bases between them. The CDR3 is made up of 13 amino acids. Germline V lookup: CDR1 MNHEY, CDR2 SVGAGI. The CDR3 sequence: CASSFRRITEAFF. CDR3 sequence (DNA): TGTGCCAGCAGTTTTCGACGGATCACTGAAGCTTTCTTT.

This clonotype showed up many times. The chain has TRBV4-3 and TRBJ2-1, with 8 nucleotides matching TRBD2. The CDR3 loop spans 17 amino acids. V shed 2 bases, J shed 0 bases, and the junction held 6 bases outside the gene matches. Looked up from germline, CDR1 is LGHNA and CDR2 is YSLEER. The CDR3 nucleotides read TGCGCCAGCAGCCAAAAAGTAGCGGGGAGCTCCTACAATGAGCAGTTCTTC. This encodes CASSQKVAGSSYNEQFF.

In its sample, this clonotype was seen a few times. The chain joins TRBV6-2 or TRBV6-3 to TRBJ1-1; D perhaps matches TRBD1 (5 bases). V was clipped by 5 bases and J by 0 bases, with 13 bases between them. Germline loops: CDR1 MNHEY, CDR2 SVGEGT. CDR3 size: 15 residues. Written as DNA, the CDR3 is TGTGCCAGCAGTGGGGCAGCTAGCATGAACACTGAAGCTTTCTTT. Residues: CASSGAASMNTEAFF.

The chain combines TRBV6-1 with TRBJ2-7; tentatively, D is TRBD1 or TRBD2 (5 bases each). Trimming took 8 bases from V and 2 from J, leaving 19 bases between them. The CDR3 has 15 amino acids. CDR1 and CDR2 (germline): MNHNS, SASEGT. CDR3 amino acids: CASAQSVGAAYEQYF. For the CDR3, the DNA is TGTGCCAGCGCTCAATCCGTCGGGGCAGCCTACGAGCAGTACTTC.

This clonotype showed up just a few times. The rearrangement joins TRBV5-1 to TRBJ2-1; a weak D match, TRBD1 (5 bases). CDR3 length equals 14 residues. Between the trimmed V and J ends, which lost 1 base and 7 bases, there was a span of 12 bases. The germline gives CDR1 SGHRS, CDR2 YFSETQ. Here the CDR3 reads CASSLQDSMNEQFF. CDR3 DNA sequence: TGCGCCAGCAGCTTGCAAGACAGTATGAATGAGCAGTTCTTC.

Ten or more counts support this clonotype. The chain combines TRBV6-2 or TRBV6-3 with TRBJ2-1, with 11 nucleotides matching TRBD2. The CDR3 has 15 residues. The germline V gene encodes CDR1 MNHEY and CDR2 SVGEGT. V trimming: 4 bases; J trimming: 10 bases; junction bases outside the gene matches: 9. CDR3 bases: TGTGCCAGCAGTTTGGATAGCGGGGGGGCCAGAGAGCAGTTCTTC. Its translation is CASSLDSGGAREQFF.